The 23 T cell receptor beta chains given below trace back to one sample, sequenced in a study of T cell responses to AZD1222 COVID-19 vaccine. The protocol was immunoSEQ multiplex PCR, while the TCRdb copy is restricted to in-frame clones and leaves out a portion. This sample has tens of thousands of clones, with around four fifths found just once. The source was peripheral blood, collected on day 0 of AZD1222 vaccination. All receptors derive from an adult in good health.

The chain has TRBV23-1 and TRBJ2-4; D is perhaps TRBD1 (6 bases). TRBV23-1 belongs to the ORF category, with a function that is uncertain. CDR3 length: 17 residues. Trimming took off 6 bases at V and 0 bases at J, with 18 bases between the two ends. The CDR3 here is CASRQDPQGLAKNIQYF. In DNA form, the CDR3 reads TGCGCCAGCAGGCAAGACCCGCAGGGGCTAGCCAAAAACATTCAGTACTTC.

The genes are TRBV5-5 and TRBJ2-1; 9 positions match TRBD2. The trim removed 0 bases at V and 7 bases at J, leaving 5 bases unmatched. Per the germline V gene, CDR1 is SGHKS and CDR2 is YYEKEE (reference sequence). CDR3 length: 15 amino acids. As DNA, the CDR3 is TGTGCCAGCAGCTTGGCCTCTAGCGGGGTGAATGAGCAGTTCTTC. This codes for CASSLASSGVNEQFF.

The CDR3 sequence is CASSYPGTAIAFF. The CDR3 region has the DNA TGTGCCAGCAGTTACCCTGGGACAGCGATAGCTTTCTTT. The rearrangement uses TRBV6-5 and TRBJ1-1; 7 nucleotides align to TRBD1. CDR1 MNHEY and CDR2 SVGAGI come from the germline V gene. The CDR3 consists of 13 residues. Trimming took 2 bases from V and 10 from J; bases not matched to a gene: 7.

Here the CDR3 reads CASSDWKGAGYGYTF. CDR3 bases: TGTGCCAGCAGTGATTGGAAGGGTGCTGGCTATGGCTACACCTTC. This rearrangement joins TRBV6-1 to TRBJ1-2; no clear D. This CDR3 comprises 15 residues. V was trimmed by 3 bases and J by 4 bases, leaving 15 bases between them. Germline V lookup: CDR1 MNHNS, CDR2 SASEGT.

The chain uses TRBV19 and TRBJ2-7; D could derive from TRBD1 or TRBD2 (5 bases each). V was pared by 3 bases and J by 6 bases, with 12 bases between. The CDR3 is 13 residues long. Germline CDR1 LNHDA, CDR2 SQIVND (reference sequence). This CDR3 reads CASSIRDPLEQYF. CDR3 DNA: TGTGCCAGTAGTATCAGGGACCCCCTCGAGCAGTACTTC.

The J gene is TRBJ1-1, the V gene TRBV27, with TRBD1 matching over 7 bases. Germline CDR1 reads MNHEY; CDR2 reads SMNVEV (reference sequence). The CDR3 contains 14 residues. V shed 4 bases and J 4 bases; nucleotides not matched to a gene: 6. CDR3 coding DNA: TGTGCCAGCAGTTCGACAGGGAGCGGCACTGAAGCTTTCTTT. Its protein is CASSSTGSGTEAFF.

The V and J genes are TRBV5-1 and TRBJ2-1, with no clear D. Trimming took 4 bases from V and 1 from J, leaving 6 bases between them. This CDR3 comprises 13 residues. Germline V gene lookup returns CDR1 SGHRS and CDR2 YFSETQ. The CDR3 sequence: CASSLPSYNEQFF. The CDR3 DNA reads TGCGCCAGCAGCCTCCCGTCCTACAATGAGCAGTTCTTC. Full variable domain (rest looked up from reference TRBV5-1 and TRBJ2-1): KAGVTQTPRYLIKTRGQQVTLSCSPISGHRSVSWYQQTPGQGLQFLFEYFSETQRNKGNFPGRFSGRQFSNSRSEMNVSTLELGDSALYLCASSLPSYNEQFFGPGTRLTVL.

This sequence joins TRBV4-3 and TRBJ1-2; TRBD1 might be the D (6 bases). The germline V gene has CDR1 LGHNA and CDR2 YSLEER. V was clipped by 1 base and J by 12 bases, with 18 bases between them. The CDR3 is 14 residues long. CDR3 in amino acids: CASSQAGTQGPHTF. CDR3 bases: TGCGCCAGCAGCCAAGCCGGGACCCAGGGGCCCCACACCTTC.

J is TRBJ1-1 and V is TRBV6-5, with D perhaps TRBD1 (5 bases). The CDR3 length is 13 residues. Per germline, CDR1 MNHEY and CDR2 SVGAGI. Trimming took off 6 bases at V and 9 bases at J, with 17 bases between the two ends. CDR3 sequence reads: CASSLGHSTQAFF. In nucleotides, the CDR3 is TGTGCCAGCAGCCTTGGACATTCGACACAAGCTTTCTTT.

This sequence joins TRBV5-5 and TRBJ2-3; D may be TRBD2 (6 bases). V dropped 2 bases and J dropped 1 base, with 8 bases sitting between them. The CDR3 has 14 residues. Germline V gives CDR1 SGHKS, CDR2 YYEKEE (reference sequence). DNA of the CDR3: TGTGCCAGCAGCTTCTCGGGAGGCACAGATACGCAGTATTTT. It codes for CASSFSGGTDTQYF.

The J gene is TRBJ2-1, the V gene TRBV12-3 or TRBV12-4, with D maybe TRBD1 (6 bases). V was trimmed by 5 bases and J by 9 bases, leaving 14 bases between them. CDR3 size: 13 residues. The CDR3 nucleotides are TGTGCCAGCAGTCGACAGACAGGTCGTGAGCAGTTCTTC. Encoded protein: CASSRQTGREQFF.

The chain uses TRBV19 and TRBJ2-3; TRBD2 matches 9 bases. The CDR3 is made up of 16 amino acids. J was trimmed by 2 bases and V by 3 bases; bases with no gene match: 6. Germline V gene lookup returns CDR1 LNHDA and CDR2 SQIVND (reference sequence). This CDR3 is CASSILAGGLTDTQYF. The CDR3 bases are TGTGCCAGTAGTATTTTGGCGGGGGGGCTCACAGATACGCAGTATTTT.

This clone was counted a single time. This chain joins TRBV19 and TRBJ2-2; D may be TRBD2 (5 bases). Germline V gene sequence: CDR1 LNHDA, CDR2 SQIVND (reference sequence). The V end was cut by 7 bases, the J end by 2 bases, with 14 bases between. CDR3 length: 15 residues. The CDR3 DNA is TGTGCCAGTAAGGGAGAACAGACTAACACCGGGGAGCTGTTTTTT. Protein: CASKGEQTNTGELFF. The entire variable domain, with the rest obtained from reference TRBV19 and TRBJ2-2, is as follows: DGGITQSPKYLFRKEGQNVTLSCEQNLNHDAMYWYRQDPGQGLRLIYYSQIVNDFQKGDIAEGYSVSREKKESFPLTVTSAQKNPTAFYLCASKGEQTNTGELFFGEGSRLTVL.

The genes are TRBV18 and TRBJ1-6, with D uncertain. From germline, CDR1 is KGHSH and CDR2 LQKENI. The CDR3 spans 15 residues. Trimming took 3 bases from V and 4 from J, leaving 10 bases between them. CDR3 in DNA: TGTGCCAGCTCACCCGACGGACTGTATAATTCACCCCTCCACTTT. This translates into CASSPDGLYNSPLHF. The full variable domain, its missing parts supplied by reference TRBV18 and TRBJ1-6, is NAGVMQNPRHLVRRRGQEARLRCSPMKGHSHVYWYRQLPEEGLKFMVYLQKENIIDESGMPKERFSAEFPKEGPSILRIQQVVRGDSAAYFCASSPDGLYNSPLHFGNGTRLTVT.

The rearrangement joins TRBV27 to TRBJ1-5; D not resolved. This CDR3 has 14 amino acids. V was shortened by 4 bases and J by 5 bases, with 12 bases between the two germline ends. Per the germline V gene, CDR1 is MNHEY and CDR2 is SMNVEV (reference sequence). CDR3 region: CASSWGGDHQPQHF. The DNA for the CDR3 is TGTGCCAGCAGTTGGGGAGGTGACCATCAGCCCCAGCATTTT.

CDR3 DNA: TGTGCCAGCAGCGTAACGGACATTGAAACCGGGGAGCTGTTTTTT. This translates into CASSVTDIETGELFF. The J gene is TRBJ2-2, the V gene TRBV9; D might be TRBD1 (5 bases). Trimming pared 1 base from V and 5 bases from J, leaving 12 bases between. CDR3 size: 15 residues. Germline CDR1 is SGDLS and CDR2 is YYNGEE.

This chain connects TRBV4-3 to TRBJ1-3; D uncertain. CDR1 and CDR2 from the germline V gene are LGHNA and YSLEER. V lost 0 bases to trimming and J lost 7 bases, with 7 bases between them. This CDR3 is 13 amino acids long. Here the CDR3 reads CASSQDYGNTIYF. In DNA form, the CDR3 reads TGCGCCAGCAGCCAAGATTACGGGAACACCATATATTTT.

This clone was recorded once. The genes are TRBV20-1 and TRBJ1-2; D gene unclear. The CDR3 has 14 amino acids. The V and J ends lost 3 bases and 5 bases respectively, with 16 bases between them. The germline CDR1 and CDR2 sequences are DFQATT and SNEGSKA (reference sequence). The CDR3: CSASILAAAYGYTF. In DNA form, the CDR3 reads TGCAGTGCTAGTATCCTCGCGGCAGCATATGGCTACACCTTC.

V usage is TRBV7-9 and J usage is TRBJ2-3; 8 bases line up with TRBD2. V trimming: 3 bases; J trimming: 1 base; junction bases outside the gene matches: 3. CDR1 and CDR2 (germline): SEHNR, FQNEAQ (reference sequence). The CDR3 contains 15 residues. The chain's CDR3 is CASSLETSGTDTQYF. The CDR3 DNA is TGTGCCAGCAGCTTGGAGACTAGCGGCACAGATACGCAGTATTTT.

The chain employs TRBV19 and TRBJ1-5; no reliable D call. The CDR3 has 13 residues. CDR1 and CDR2 (germline): LNHDA, SQIVND (reference sequence). V was cut by 6 bases and J by 4 bases, with 10 bases left in between. CDR3 DNA: TGTGCCAGTAGGAGTCTGGATAATCAGCCCCAGCATTTT. Protein sequence: CASRSLDNQPQHF.

V and J are TRBV6-5 and TRBJ1-6; 8 bases are shared with TRBD1. Per the germline V gene, CDR1 is MNHEY and CDR2 is SVGAGI. With 6 bases clipped from V and 8 bases from J, the junction kept 6 bases outside the gene matches. The CDR3 is made up of 14 amino acids. The CDR3 reads CASRIGQGDSPLHF. The CDR3 coding sequence is TGTGCCAGCAGAATAGGACAGGGTGATTCACCCCTCCACTTT.

This clone was found once. This chain joins TRBV19 and TRBJ1-1; D is ambiguous. The ends were cut back, 7 bases at V and 9 bases at J, with 12 bases in the middle. Looked up from germline, CDR1 is LNHDA and CDR2 is SQIVND (reference sequence). The CDR3 runs 11 residues. In DNA, the CDR3 is TGTGCCAGTACGTACCTCCAGCAAGCTTTCTTT. Residues: CASTYLQQAFF.

The genes are TRBV6-2 or TRBV6-3 and TRBJ2-1; TRBD1 aligns across 9 bases. With 4 bases clipped from V and 14 bases from J, the junction kept 15 bases outside the gene matches. The CDR3 sequence is 15 residues long. Germline V gives CDR1 MNHEY, CDR2 SVGEGT. In DNA, the CDR3 is TGTGCCAGCAGTTCCCCCGGGACAGGGTGGGGTGCTGAGTTCTTC. As protein: CASSSPGTGWGAEFF.